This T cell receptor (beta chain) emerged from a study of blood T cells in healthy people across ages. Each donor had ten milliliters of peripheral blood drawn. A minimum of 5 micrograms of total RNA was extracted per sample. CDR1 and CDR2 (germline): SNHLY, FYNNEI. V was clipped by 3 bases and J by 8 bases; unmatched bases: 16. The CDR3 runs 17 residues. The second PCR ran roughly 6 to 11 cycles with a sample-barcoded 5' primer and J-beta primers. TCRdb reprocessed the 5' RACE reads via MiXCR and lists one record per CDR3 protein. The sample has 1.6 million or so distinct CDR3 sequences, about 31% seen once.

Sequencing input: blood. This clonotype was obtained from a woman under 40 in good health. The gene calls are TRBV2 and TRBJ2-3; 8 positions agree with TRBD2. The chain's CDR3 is CASSDQAGIIGRGTQYF. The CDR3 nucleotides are TGTGCCAGCAGTGACCAAGCGGGAATAATCGGGAGGGGTACGCAGTATTTT.